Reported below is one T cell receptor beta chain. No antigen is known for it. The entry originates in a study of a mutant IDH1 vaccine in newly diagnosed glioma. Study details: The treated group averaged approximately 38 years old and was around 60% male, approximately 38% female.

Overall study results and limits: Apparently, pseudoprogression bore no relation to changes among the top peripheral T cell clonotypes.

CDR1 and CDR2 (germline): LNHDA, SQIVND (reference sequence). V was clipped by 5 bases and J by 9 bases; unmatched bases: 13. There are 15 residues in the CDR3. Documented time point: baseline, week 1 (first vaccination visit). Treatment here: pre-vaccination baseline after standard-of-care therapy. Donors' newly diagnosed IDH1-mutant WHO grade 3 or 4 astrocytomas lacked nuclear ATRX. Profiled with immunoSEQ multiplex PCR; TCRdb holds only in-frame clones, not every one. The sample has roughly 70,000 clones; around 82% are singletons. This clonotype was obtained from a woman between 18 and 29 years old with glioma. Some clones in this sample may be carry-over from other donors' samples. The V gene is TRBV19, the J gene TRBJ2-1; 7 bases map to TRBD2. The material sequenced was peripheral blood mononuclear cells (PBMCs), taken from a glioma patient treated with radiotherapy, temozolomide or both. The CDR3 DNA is TGTGCCAGTAGTCCGACTAGCATAAGACACAGTGAGCAGTTCTTC. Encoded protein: CASSPTSIRHSEQFF.